Sequencing of this TCR beta chain was carried out in a study of cytomegalovirus exposure and HLA in healthy donors. In the PCR, 60 Vbeta and 13 Jbeta primers were used. Sequencing used immunoSEQ multiplex PCR; TCRdb keeps in-frame clones, though not all of them. The profile shows some 160,000 clones, 80% to 90% of them singletons. CDR1 and CDR2 (germline): SEHNR, FQNEAQ (reference sequence). This CDR3 comprises 18 residues. Trimming stripped 1 base from V and 0 bases from J, with 16 bases between. Input material: PBMCs. The sequence derives from a man between 18 and 35 years old in good health and CMV-seronegative. The chain has TRBV7-9 and TRBJ2-4, with a possible D match to TRBD2 (5 bases). CDR3 amino acids: CASSLGDISEIAKNIQYF. CDR3 nucleotides: TGTGCCAGCAGCTTAGGTGATATTAGCGAGATAGCCAAAAACATTCAGTACTTC.